This TCR beta chain was recovered during a study of OX40 agonist ivuxolimab in advanced cancers. As for the study in general: In this cohort, patients received ivuxolimab, an agonistic anti-OX40 (CD134) antibody.

As to this clone: The antigen is unknown.

Regarding the study as a whole: The CD4+ and CD8+ T cells in the blood had expanded clonally by week 6 at 0.1 to 3.0 mg/kg. It was also the case that some nonresponders had low normalized T-cell clonal expansion.

Sequencing was performed with immunoSEQ multiplex PCR; in TCRdb, only in-frame clones are kept and a portion is missing. The table includes about 91,000 clones, approximately 81% detected once. The sequence was collected from an adult with an advanced solid tumor such as melanoma, head and neck, liver or kidney cancer. The specimen was CD4+ or CD8+ T cells sorted from blood, collected in a trial of the OX40 agonist ivuxolimab.

CDR3 nucleotide sequence: TGTGCCAGTTCAGGGCCACCGTACTCGAGGGGTCAGCCCCAGCATTTT. It codes for CASSGPPYSRGQPQHF. The chain is built from TRBV19 and TRBJ1-5; D possibly corresponds to TRBD1 (5 bases). This CDR3 region has 16 residues. The germline V gene has CDR1 LNHDA and CDR2 SQIVND (reference sequence). V lost 8 bases, J lost 6 bases, and 23 bases lay in between.